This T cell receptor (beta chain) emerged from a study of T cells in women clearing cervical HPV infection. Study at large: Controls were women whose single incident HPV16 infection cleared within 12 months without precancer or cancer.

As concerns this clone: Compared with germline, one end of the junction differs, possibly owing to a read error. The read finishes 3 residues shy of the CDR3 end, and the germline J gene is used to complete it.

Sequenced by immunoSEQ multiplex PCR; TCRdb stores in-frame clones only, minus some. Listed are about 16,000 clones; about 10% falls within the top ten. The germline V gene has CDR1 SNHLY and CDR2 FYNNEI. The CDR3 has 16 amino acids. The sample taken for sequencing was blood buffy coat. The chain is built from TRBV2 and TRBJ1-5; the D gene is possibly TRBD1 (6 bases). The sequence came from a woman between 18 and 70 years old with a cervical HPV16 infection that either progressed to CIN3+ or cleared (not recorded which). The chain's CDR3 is CAISGEDPRGGQPQHF. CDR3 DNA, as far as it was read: TGTGCCATCAGTGGGGAAGACCCCAGGGGAGGTCAGCCC.